This TCR beta chain was identified during a study of T cell clones after liver transplantation. Study as a whole: Three of the eight recipients were HCV-positive; the rest had non-autoimmune, non-viral transplant indications. At least one year of complete immunosuppression withdrawal without enzymes over twice normal defined tolerance. The study, taken as a whole, reports: Low donor cell numbers restricted donor-reactive repertoire measurement in a couple of subjects.

Worth noting for this clone: Its target is not known.

The repertoire was sequenced with immunoSEQ multiplex PCR; TCRdb's copy has only in-frame clones and lacks some. This sample has just under 60,000 clones; 70% to 80% occur once, and the top ten carry approximately 2.8%. Germline V CDR1 and CDR2: SGHNT, YENEEA. This CDR3 contains 13 residues. Deletions cut 1 base from V and 3 bases from J, with 7 bases between. Specimen: CD4+ T cells from blood, collected at the roughly 16-month timepoint. This chain connects TRBV11-3 to TRBJ2-7; D gene unclear. The clonotype originates from a human patient who received a liver transplant. Some T cells may arise from the graft donor. Here the CDR3 reads CASSLGRSYEQYV. As DNA, the CDR3 is TGTGCCAGCAGCTTAGGGCGCAGCTACGAGCAGTACGTC.